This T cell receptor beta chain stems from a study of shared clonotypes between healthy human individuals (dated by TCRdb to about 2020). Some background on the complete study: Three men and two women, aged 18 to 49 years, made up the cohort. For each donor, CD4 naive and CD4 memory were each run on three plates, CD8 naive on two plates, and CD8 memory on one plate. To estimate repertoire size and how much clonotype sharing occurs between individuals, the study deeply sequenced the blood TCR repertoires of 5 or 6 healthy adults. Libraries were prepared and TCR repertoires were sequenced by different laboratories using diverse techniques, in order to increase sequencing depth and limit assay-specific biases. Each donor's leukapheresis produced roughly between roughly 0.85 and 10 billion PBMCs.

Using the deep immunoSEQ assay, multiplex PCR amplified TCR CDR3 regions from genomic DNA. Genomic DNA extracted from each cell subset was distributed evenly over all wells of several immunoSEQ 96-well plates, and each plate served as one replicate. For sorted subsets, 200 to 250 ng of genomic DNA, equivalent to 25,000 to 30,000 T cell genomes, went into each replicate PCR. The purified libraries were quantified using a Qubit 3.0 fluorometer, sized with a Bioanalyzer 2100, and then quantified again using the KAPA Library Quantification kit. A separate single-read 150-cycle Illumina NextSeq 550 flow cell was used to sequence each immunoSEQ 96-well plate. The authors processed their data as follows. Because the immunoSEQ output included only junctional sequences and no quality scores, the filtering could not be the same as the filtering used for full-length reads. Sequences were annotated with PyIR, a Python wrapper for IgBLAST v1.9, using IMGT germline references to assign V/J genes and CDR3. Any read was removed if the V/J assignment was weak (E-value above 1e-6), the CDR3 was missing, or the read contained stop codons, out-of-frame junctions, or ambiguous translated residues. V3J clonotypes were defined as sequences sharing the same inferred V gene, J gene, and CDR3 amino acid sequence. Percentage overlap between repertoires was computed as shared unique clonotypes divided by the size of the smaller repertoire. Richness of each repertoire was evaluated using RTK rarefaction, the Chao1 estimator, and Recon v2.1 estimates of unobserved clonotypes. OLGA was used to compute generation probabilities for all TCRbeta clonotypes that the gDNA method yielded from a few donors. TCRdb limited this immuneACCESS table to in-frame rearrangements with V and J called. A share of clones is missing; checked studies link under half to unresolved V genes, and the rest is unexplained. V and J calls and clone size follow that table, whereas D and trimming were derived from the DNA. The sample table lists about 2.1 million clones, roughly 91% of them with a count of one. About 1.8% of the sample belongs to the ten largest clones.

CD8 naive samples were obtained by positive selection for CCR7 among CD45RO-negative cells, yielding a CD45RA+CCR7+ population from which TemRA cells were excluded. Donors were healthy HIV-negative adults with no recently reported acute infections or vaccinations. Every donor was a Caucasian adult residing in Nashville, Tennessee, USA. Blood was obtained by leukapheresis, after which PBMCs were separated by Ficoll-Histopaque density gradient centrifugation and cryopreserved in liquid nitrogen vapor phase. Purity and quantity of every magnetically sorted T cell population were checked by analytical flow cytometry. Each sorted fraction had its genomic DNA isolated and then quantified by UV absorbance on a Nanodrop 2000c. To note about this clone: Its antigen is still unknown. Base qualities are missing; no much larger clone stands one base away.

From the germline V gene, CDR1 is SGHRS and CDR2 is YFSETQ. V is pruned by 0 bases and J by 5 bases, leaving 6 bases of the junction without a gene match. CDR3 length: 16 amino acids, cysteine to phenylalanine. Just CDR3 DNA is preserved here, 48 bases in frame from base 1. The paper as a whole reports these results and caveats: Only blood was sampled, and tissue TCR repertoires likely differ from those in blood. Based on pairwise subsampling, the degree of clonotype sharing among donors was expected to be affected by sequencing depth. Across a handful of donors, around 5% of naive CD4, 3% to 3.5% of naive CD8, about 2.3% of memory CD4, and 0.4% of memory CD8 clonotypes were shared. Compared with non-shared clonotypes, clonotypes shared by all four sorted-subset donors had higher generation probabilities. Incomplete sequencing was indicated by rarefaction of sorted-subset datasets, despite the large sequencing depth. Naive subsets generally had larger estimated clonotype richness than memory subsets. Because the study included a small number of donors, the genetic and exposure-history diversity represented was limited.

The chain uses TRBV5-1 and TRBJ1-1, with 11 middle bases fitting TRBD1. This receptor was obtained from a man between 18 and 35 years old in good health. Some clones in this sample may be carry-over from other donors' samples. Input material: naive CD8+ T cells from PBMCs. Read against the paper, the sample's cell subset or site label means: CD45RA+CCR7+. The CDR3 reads CASSLVGTGGPTEAFF. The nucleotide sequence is TGCGCCAGCAGCTTGGTAGGGACAGGGGGGCCTACTGAAGCTTTCTTT.